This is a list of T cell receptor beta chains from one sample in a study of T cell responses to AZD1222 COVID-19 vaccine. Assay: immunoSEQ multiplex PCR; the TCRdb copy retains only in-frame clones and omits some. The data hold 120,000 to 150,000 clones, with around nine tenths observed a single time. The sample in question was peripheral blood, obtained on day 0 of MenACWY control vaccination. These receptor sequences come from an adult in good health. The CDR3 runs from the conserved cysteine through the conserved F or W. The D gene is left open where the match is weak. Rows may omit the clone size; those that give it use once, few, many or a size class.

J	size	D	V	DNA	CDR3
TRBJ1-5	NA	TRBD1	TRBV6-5	TGTGCCAGCAGGGGCCGACAGGGTCTTCATCAGCCCCAGCATTTT	CASRGRQGLHQPQHF
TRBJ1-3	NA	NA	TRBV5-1	TGCGCCAGCTGCCAAGGTACCTCTGGAAACACCATATATTTT	CASCQGTSGNTIYF
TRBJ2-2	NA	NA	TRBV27	TGTGCCAGCAGTTTAAGGGTAAACACCGGGGAGCTGTTTTTT	CASSLRVNTGELFF
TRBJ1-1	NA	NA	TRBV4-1	TGCGCCAGGCGTCTGGGGACTGAAGCTTTCTTT	CARRLGTEAFF
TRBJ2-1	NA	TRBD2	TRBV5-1	TGCGCCAGCAGCTTGGGGGGAGGGATTGCCTACAATGAGCAGTTCTTC	CASSLGGGIAYNEQFF
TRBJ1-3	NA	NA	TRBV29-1	TGCAGCGTTGCCGGGGGCCCTGGAAACACCATATATTTT	CSVAGGPGNTIYF
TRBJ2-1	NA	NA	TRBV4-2	TGTGCCAGCGGTGATTCCCGGGAGCAGTTCTTC	CASGDSREQFF
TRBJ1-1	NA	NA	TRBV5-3	TGTGCCAGAAGCTTCGTGTGCCGTGAGAATGACACTGAAGCTTTCTTT	CARSFVCRENDTEAFF
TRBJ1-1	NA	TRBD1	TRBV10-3	TGTGCCATGGGGACAGGGATCACTGAAGCTTTCTTT	CAMGTGITEAFF
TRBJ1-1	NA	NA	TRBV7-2	TGTGCCAGCAGCGCCCGTCCGAGGTTCACTGAAGCTTTCTTT	CASSARPRFTEAFF
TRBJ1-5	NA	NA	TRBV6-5	TGTGCCAGCAGCGGGGGACGGGGCCCGAATCAGCCCCAGCATTTT	CASSGGRGPNQPQHF
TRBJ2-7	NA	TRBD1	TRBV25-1	TGTGCCAGCATTAGGACAGGGACCTACGAGCAGTACTTC	CASIRTGTYEQYF
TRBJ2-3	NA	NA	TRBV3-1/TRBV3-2	TGTGCCAGCAGCCAAGGAACGGGGGGCGTCATGGGTGCGCAGTATTTT	CASSQGTGGVMGAQYF
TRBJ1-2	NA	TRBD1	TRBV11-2	TGTGCCAGCAGCCCCGACAGGGGTGACTATGGCTACACCTTC	CASSPDRGDYGYTF
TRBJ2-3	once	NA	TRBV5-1	TGCGCCAGCAGCTTGGGAGGGACGGAGCCCACAGATACGCAGTATTTT	CASSLGGTEPTDTQYF
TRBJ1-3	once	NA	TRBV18	TGTGCCAGCTCCCACCGTGGTGGGGGCGACTCTGGAAACACCATATATTTT	CASSHRGGGDSGNTIYF
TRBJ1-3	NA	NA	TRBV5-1	TGCGCCAGCAGCCGATTTGACCGGGATCCCGGCCCTGGAAACACCATATATTTT	CASSRFDRDPGPGNTIYF
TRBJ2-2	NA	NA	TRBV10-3	TGTGCCATCAGGCCGGAAACCGGGGAGCTGTTTTTT	CAIRPETGELFF
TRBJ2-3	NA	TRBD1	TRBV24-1	TGTGCCACCGGGACAGTCACCCATACGCAGTATTTT	CATGTVTHTQYF
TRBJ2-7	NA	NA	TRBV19	TGTGCCAGTAGTCTCCTGCCAGGGTCCGAGCAGTACTTC	CASSLLPGSEQYF
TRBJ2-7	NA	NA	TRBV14	TGTGCCAGCAGCCAATCCGCAGGGTACGAGCAGTACTTC	CASSQSAGYEQYF
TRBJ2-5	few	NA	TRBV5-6	TGTGCCAGCAGCCAACAGGTAGTGGAGGAGACCCAGTACTTC	CASSQQVVEETQYF
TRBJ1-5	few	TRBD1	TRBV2	TGTGCCAGCAGCCCCAGGGGGCGCCTGGGCAATCAGCCCCAGCATTTT	CASSPRGRLGNQPQHF
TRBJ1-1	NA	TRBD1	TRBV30	TGTGCCTGGATAGCAGGGGGCGTCACTGAAGCTTTCTTT	CAWIAGGVTEAFF
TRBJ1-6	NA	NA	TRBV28	TGTGCCAGCAGTCAACCAGCCGCCGGGGGTCATATGAGGTTCTCCTATAATTCACCCCTCCACTTT	CASSQPAAGGHMRFSYNSPLHF
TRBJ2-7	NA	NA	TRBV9	TGTGCCAGCAGCTCCCTCCCCGCTGGCGAGCAGTACTTC	CASSSLPAGEQYF
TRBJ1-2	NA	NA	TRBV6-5	TGTGCCAGCAGAATCGCGGGGAACTATGGCTACACCTTC	CASRIAGNYGYTF
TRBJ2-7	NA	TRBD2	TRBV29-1	TGCAGCGTTGGAGGAGAGCGGGAAAATTTCTCCTACGAGCAGTACTTC	CSVGGERENFSYEQYF
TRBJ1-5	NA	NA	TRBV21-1	TGTGCCAGCAGCAAAGAGACAGGGCCAATCTATAGCAATCAGCCCCAGCATTTT	CASSKETGPIYSNQPQHF
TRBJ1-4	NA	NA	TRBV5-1	TGCGCCAGCAGGTCGACAACAACTAATGAAAAACTGTTTTTT	CASRSTTTNEKLFF
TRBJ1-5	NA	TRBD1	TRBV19	TGTGCCAGTAAGGGGACAGGGAATCAGCCCCAGCATTTT	CASKGTGNQPQHF
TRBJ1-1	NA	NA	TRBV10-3	TGTGCCATCTCCGAGACAACCATGAACACTGAAGCTTTCTTT	CAISETTMNTEAFF
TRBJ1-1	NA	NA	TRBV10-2	TGCGCCAGCGGGGCAATGAACACTGAAGCTTTCTTT	CASGAMNTEAFF
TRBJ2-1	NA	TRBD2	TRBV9	TGTGCCAGCAGCGCCATTGGACTAGGCGGCAATGAGCAGTTCTTC	CASSAIGLGGNEQFF
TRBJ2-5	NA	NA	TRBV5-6	TGTGCCAGCAGCCCGCAAAGACACGGAGAGACCCAGTACTTC	CASSPQRHGETQYF
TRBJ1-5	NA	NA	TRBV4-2	TGTGCCAGCAGCCAAGTTGATAGCAATCAGCCCCAGCATTTT	CASSQVDSNQPQHF
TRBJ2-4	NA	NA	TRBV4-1	TGCGCCAGCAGCCAAGATGGGATGGACTACGACATTCAGTACTTC	CASSQDGMDYDIQYF
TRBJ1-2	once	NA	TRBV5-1	TGCGCCAGCAGCTTGGGGGCTCTGTCCGATGGCTACACCTTC	CASSLGALSDGYTF
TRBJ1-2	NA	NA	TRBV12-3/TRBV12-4	TGTGCCAGCAGTTTAAAAGGGGGGAGTGGCTACACCTTC	CASSLKGGSGYTF
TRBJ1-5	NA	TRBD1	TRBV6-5	TGTGCCACCGACAGGGGGCCGGGGACGCCCCAGCATTTT	CATDRGPGTPQHF
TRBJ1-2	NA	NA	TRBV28	TGTGCCAGCAGCCGCAGAGATGTCTATGGCTACACCTTC	CASSRRDVYGYTF